Following are 29 T cell receptor beta chains from one sample sequenced in a study of cytomegalovirus exposure and HLA in healthy donors. The PCR contained 60 Vbeta and 13 Jbeta primers. Sequencing was performed with immunoSEQ multiplex PCR; in TCRdb, only in-frame clones are kept and a portion is missing. Altogether roughly 170,000 clones are present, roughly 84% being singletons, with the ten largest covering about 1.3%. Material: PBMCs. These receptors came from a girl aged 2 to 10 in good health and CMV-seropositive.

This chain connects TRBV19 to TRBJ2-2; D gene uncertain. The CDR3 consists of 10 residues. Germline loops: CDR1 LNHDA, CDR2 SQIVND (reference sequence). V shed 8 bases and J shed 5 bases, with 3 bases lying between them. The CDR3 sequence is CASRTGELFF. CDR3 nucleotides: TGTGCCAGTCGGACCGGGGAGCTGTTTTTT.

The V and J genes are TRBV5-1 and TRBJ2-5; 11 nucleotides line up with TRBD2. The J call may be mistaken, given a closer DNA end match to TRBJ2-7. Germline CDR1 and CDR2: SGHRS and YFSETQ. The length of the CDR3 is 14 residues. CDR3 sequence (DNA): TGCGCCAGCAGCTTGACTAGCGGGAGTTACGAGCAGTACTTC. It specifies CASSLTSGSYEQYF.

Here the CDR3 reads CASSFTQGNQGQPQHF. In nucleotides, the CDR3 is TGTGCCAGCAGTTTTACCCAGGGGAACCAGGGTCAGCCCCAGCATTTT. The chain has TRBV7-8 and TRBJ1-5, with D maybe TRBD1 (6 bases). Per germline, CDR1 SGHVS and CDR2 FQNEAQ. The CDR3 contains 16 residues. V was cut by 6 bases and J by 6 bases, with 21 bases left in between.

This clone was observed a few times. The chain's CDR3 is CASSVAENTEAFF. The DNA for the CDR3 is TGCGCCAGCAGTGTTGCAGAGAACACTGAAGCTTTCTTT. This chain uses TRBV5-1 with TRBJ1-1; D remains ambiguous. The CDR3 has 13 residues. Per the germline V gene, CDR1 is SGHRS and CDR2 is YFSETQ. Trimming left V 5 bases short and J 1 base short, with 9 bases between.

The chain has TRBV4-2 and TRBJ1-6; D gene unclear. Trimming removed 1 base at V and 7 bases at J, with 11 bases between. This CDR3 has 15 amino acids. CDR1 and CDR2 from the germline V gene are LGHNA and YNFKEQ. CDR3: CASSQVDNSNSPLHF. CDR3 in DNA: TGTGCCAGCAGCCAAGTAGACAACTCCAATTCACCCCTCCACTTT.

This chain connects TRBV6-1 to TRBJ2-7; TRBD1 is a possible D gene (5 bases). CDR3 size: 12 residues. Deletions cut 2 bases from V and 3 bases from J, with 5 bases between. Germline lookup yields CDR1 MNHNS and CDR2 SASEGT. CDR3 residues: CASSEQGYEQYF. CDR3 DNA: TGTGCCAGCAGTGAACAGGGCTACGAGCAGTACTTC.

The J gene is TRBJ2-7, the V gene TRBV30, with 10 bases identical to TRBD1. The CDR3 has 14 amino acids. Trimming cost V 8 bases and J 3 bases; bases outside gene matches: 10. Germline loops: CDR1 GTSNPN, CDR2 SVGIG (reference sequence). CDR3 sequence (DNA): TGTGCCGGTCGGACGGGACAGGGGTTCTACGAGCAGTACTTC. Its protein is CAGRTGQGFYEQYF.

The chain couples TRBV5-1 to TRBJ2-7, with D unresolved. V lost 0 bases and J 3 bases, leaving 13 bases between the germline ends. Germline V gene sequence: CDR1 SGHRS, CDR2 YFSETQ. This CDR3 spans 15 amino acids. CDR3 DNA: TGCGCCAGCAGCTTGGCCCCCCCTGCGAACTACGAGCAGTACTTC. Translated, it gives CASSLAPPANYEQYF.

CDR3 bases: TGTGCCACCAGCAGGTCGGGGGTGAACACTGAAGCTTTCTTT. Amino acid sequence: CATSRSGVNTEAFF. This chain uses TRBV15 with TRBJ1-1; a possible D gene is TRBD1 (5 bases). The germline CDR1 and CDR2 sequences are LNHNV and YYDKDF (reference sequence). The CDR3 sequence is 14 residues long. Trimming took 3 bases from V and 0 from J, leaving 8 bases between them.

V is TRBV20-1 and J is TRBJ2-1, with D hard to call. CDR3 length: 11 residues. Per germline, CDR1 DFQATT and CDR2 SNEGSKA (reference sequence). The ends were cut back, 3 bases at V and 5 bases at J, with 5 bases in the middle. This chain's CDR3 is CSARAHNEQFF. CDR3 DNA sequence: TGCAGTGCTAGGGCACACAATGAGCAGTTCTTC.

A single count supports this clone. V gene TRBV6-1 combines with J gene TRBJ2-2; the D gene is possibly TRBD1 (6 bases). The germline V gene has CDR1 MNHNS and CDR2 SASEGT. There are 14 residues in the CDR3. V lost 8 bases, J lost 2 bases, and 12 bases lay in between. The CDR3 reads CASGRTANTGELFF. The CDR3 DNA reads TGTGCCAGCGGTCGGACAGCAAACACCGGGGAGCTGTTTTTT.

The V and J genes are TRBV7-9 and TRBJ1-5; no reliable D call. Between the trimmed V and J ends, which lost 5 bases and 0 bases, there was a span of 11 bases. The CDR3 is 15 amino acids. CDR1 is SEHNR, CDR2 FQNEAQ, per germline (reference sequence). CDR3 loop: CASSPAGNSNQPQHF. The CDR3 nucleotides are TGTGCCAGCAGCCCCGCAGGTAATAGCAATCAGCCCCAGCATTTT.

This sequence joins TRBV5-1 and TRBJ2-5; TRBD2 matches 9 bases. This CDR3 has 16 residues. With V trimmed by 4 bases and J by 2 bases, 9 bases remained unmatched. Germline lookup yields CDR1 SGHRS and CDR2 YFSETQ. The CDR3 protein is CASSLNAGGTQETQYF. Written as DNA, the CDR3 is TGCGCCAGCAGCCTCAACGCGGGAGGGACGCAAGAGACCCAGTACTTC.

This clone was recorded once. V usage is TRBV12-2 and J usage is TRBJ1-2; TRBD1 is the table's D call and was not checked against the DNA. TRBV12-2 is a known pseudogene. This CDR3 is 15 amino acids long. Here the CDR3 DNA reads TGTGCAAGTCGCTTAGCCGGGACACAGACCTATGGCTACACCTTC. This sequence encodes CASRLAGTQTYGYTF.

The chain links TRBV30 to TRBJ2-1; weak D call: TRBD2 (5 bases). Deletions cut 0 bases from V and 7 bases from J, with 13 bases between. The CDR3 length is 14 residues. The V gene's germline CDR1 is GTSNPN and CDR2 SVGIG (reference sequence). The CDR3: CAWSVLSSRNEQFF. CDR3 sequence (DNA): TGTGCCTGGAGTGTTCTCTCTAGCCGGAATGAGCAGTTCTTC.

This chain uses TRBV30 with TRBJ1-6; a weak D match, TRBD1 (6 bases). The CDR3 runs to 17 residues. V was cut by 0 bases and J by 7 bases, with 19 bases left in between. Per the germline V gene, CDR1 is GTSNPN and CDR2 is SVGIG (reference sequence). The DNA of the CDR3 is TGTGCCTGGAGTGTTAACCCTCCCGGGACAAGCAATTCACCCCTCCACTTT. Translated: CAWSVNPPGTSNSPLHF. Variable domain in full (rest from reference TRBV30 and TRBJ1-6): SQTIHQWPATLVQPVGSPLSLECTVEGTSNPNLYWYRQAAGRGLQLLFYSVGIGQISSEVPQNLSASRPQDRQFILSSKKLLLSDSGFYLCAWSVNPPGTSNSPLHFGNGTRLTVT.

V usage is TRBV7-9 and J usage is TRBJ1-4, with a possible D match to TRBD1 (6 bases). This CDR3 has 16 amino acids. Per germline, CDR1 SEHNR and CDR2 FQNEAQ (reference sequence). Trimming left V 1 base short and J 8 bases short, with 17 bases between. The CDR3 spells CASSLVLGRGSEKLFF. Here the CDR3 DNA reads TGTGCCAGCAGCTTAGTCTTGGGCAGGGGATCGGAAAAACTGTTTTTT.

This rearrangement joins TRBV28 to TRBJ1-1; unclear D gene. There are 16 residues in the CDR3. With 1 base removed from V and 8 bases from J, the gap between germline ends came to 20 bases. Germline V gene sequence: CDR1 MDHEN, CDR2 SYDVKM. The CDR3, as DNA: TGTGCCAGCAGTTTATTGATTCGTAAGCCCGGTTGCGAAGCTTTCTTT. It is translated as CASSLLIRKPGCEAFF. The variable domain in full, with the rest retrieved from reference TRBV28 and TRBJ1-1, is DVKVTQSSRYLVKRTGEKVFLECVQDMDHENMFWYRQDPGLGLRLIYFSYDVKMKEKGDIPEGYSVSREKKERFSLILESASTNQTSMYLCASSLLIRKPGCEAFFGQGTRLTVV.

This clone was detected only once. The J gene is TRBJ1-2, the V gene TRBV18; a possible D gene is TRBD1 (5 bases). This CDR3 comprises 15 residues. The V gene lost 3 bases and the J gene lost 7 bases, with 18 bases spanning the gap. Per the germline V gene, CDR1 is KGHSH and CDR2 is LQKENI. The DNA of the CDR3 is TGTGCCAGCTCACCTCTAGGGGAGGCCACTGGTGGCTACACCTTC. It translates to CASSPLGEATGGYTF. Together with reference TRBV18 and TRBJ1-2, the CDR3 gives the full variable domain: NAGVMQNPRHLVRRRGQEARLRCSPMKGHSHVYWYRQLPEEGLKFMVYLQKENIIDESGMPKERFSAEFPKEGPSILRIQQVVRGDSAAYFCASSPLGEATGGYTFGSGTRLTVV.

The J gene is TRBJ2-7, the V gene TRBV27; D call uncertain. Germline lookup yields CDR1 MNHEY and CDR2 SMNVEV (reference sequence). The CDR3 is 12 amino acids. The germline V and J ends were trimmed by 6 bases and 4 bases, with 10 bases remaining between them. CDR3 sequence (DNA): TGTGCCAGCAGCCCCAATAGATACGAGCAGTACTTC. Its translation: CASSPNRYEQYF.

This chain uses TRBV25-1 with TRBJ2-3; a possible D gene is TRBD1 (6 bases). The CDR3 length is 13 residues. Trimming removed 6 bases from V and 3 bases from J, with 10 bases in between. Germline V gene data show CDR1 as MGHDK and CDR2 as SYGVNS. CDR3: CASSAQGTDTQYF. Here the CDR3 DNA reads TGTGCCAGCAGCGCCCAGGGGACAGATACGCAGTATTTT. Filled out from reference TRBV25-1 and TRBJ2-3, the complete variable domain reads EADIYQTPRYLVIGTGKKITLECSQTMGHDKMYWYQQDPGMELHLIHYSYGVNSTEKGDLSSESTVSRIRTEHFPLTLESARPSHTSQYLCASSAQGTDTQYFGPGTRLTVL.

V usage is TRBV4-1 and J usage is TRBJ2-7, with 13 positions matching TRBD2. The CDR3 is 16 amino acids. After removal of 4 bases from V and 5 bases from J, the junction contained 8 bases not matched to a gene. The germline gives CDR1 MGHRA, CDR2 YSYEKL. The CDR3 nucleotides are TGCGCCAGCAGCCGGTTACTAGCGGGAGGGCCTAACGAGCAGTACTTC. It specifies CASSRLLAGGPNEQYF.

This clone was found a few times. CDR3 residues: CASSLGGGRVDTEAFF. In DNA form, the CDR3 reads TGTGCCAGCAGCTTGGGCGGCGGCAGGGTGGACACTGAAGCTTTCTTT. V is TRBV5-6 and J is TRBJ1-1; tentatively, D is TRBD1 (5 bases). The germline V gene has CDR1 SGHDT and CDR2 YYEEEE. CDR3 length: 16 residues. V was cut by 0 bases and J by 3 bases, with 15 bases left in between.

This clone was observed a single time. The chain is built from TRBV30 and TRBJ1-2; 11 bases map to TRBD1. The germline gives CDR1 GTSNPN, CDR2 SVGIG (reference sequence). After removal of 0 bases from V and 4 bases from J, the junction contained 10 bases not matched to a gene. The CDR3 is 17 residues long. The CDR3 nucleotides are TGTGCCTGGAGTGTATCCGTTGGGACAGGGGGTAGCTATGGCTACACCTTC. It specifies CAWSVSVGTGGSYGYTF.

This clone showed up just once. This sequence joins TRBV2 and TRBJ1-2; perhaps TRBD1 as D (6 bases). The CDR3 sequence is 15 residues long. The V end lost 7 bases, the J end lost 4 bases, and 19 bases lay between the germline ends. Germline CDR1 SNHLY, CDR2 FYNNEI. CDR3: CASKLEQGASYGYTF. CDR3 coding DNA: TGTGCCAGCAAGCTTGAACAGGGTGCTTCCTATGGCTACACCTTC.

This chain joins TRBV5-5 and TRBJ1-4; D gene ambiguous. Germline values: CDR1 SGHKS, CDR2 YYEKEE (reference sequence). The CDR3 sequence is 12 residues long. The V and J ends lost 0 bases and 14 bases respectively, with 11 bases between them. The CDR3 sequence is CASSLDYNLLFF. The CDR3 nucleotides are TGTGCCAGCAGCTTGGACTATAATCTCCTGTTTTTT.

This chain joins TRBV30 and TRBJ2-1, with 7 positions matching TRBD2. V was pared by 2 bases and J by 6 bases, with 7 bases of the junction left unmatched. Germline values: CDR1 GTSNPN, CDR2 SVGIG (reference sequence). The CDR3 is 14 residues long. In DNA, the CDR3 is TGTGCCTGGAGTCGGCGCGGGAGTGGCAATGAGCAGTTCTTC. As protein: CAWSRRGSGNEQFF.

The chain couples TRBV21-1 to TRBJ1-1; TRBD1, as called in the table, went unchecked against the DNA. TRBV21-1 is recorded as a pseudogene. This CDR3 spans 14 amino acids. The CDR3 spells CASNWDRTNTEAFF. The CDR3 region has the DNA TGTGCCAGCAACTGGGACAGAACGAACACTGAAGCTTTCTTT.

CDR3 amino acids: CAISEYVLTYEQYF. CDR3 bases: TGTGCCATCAGTGAGTACGTCCTAACCTACGAGCAGTACTTC. The chain employs TRBV10-3 and TRBJ2-7; D is unclear. The CDR3 covers 14 residues. Germline V CDR1 and CDR2: ENHRY, SYGVKD. V was trimmed by 1 base and J by 2 bases, leaving 9 bases between them.